The 15 T cell receptor beta chains given below trace back to one sample, sequenced in a study of T cells in Graves' hyperthyroidism and ophthalmopathy. RNA transcripts provided the source from which TCR beta CDR3 regions were amplified. A first-round RT-PCR of the TCR CDR3 used the HTBI primer set. TCRdb called the multiplex PCR reads again in MiXCR, with one record for every CDR3 protein. The sample shows a few hundred thousand distinct CDR3 sequences, approximately 15% of them seen only once. The sample taken for sequencing was blood. Receptors were obtained from a woman aged 18 to 35 with Graves' hyperthyroidism.

The rearrangement uses TRBV12-3 or TRBV12-4 and TRBJ2-1, with TRBD2 matching 11 bases. After removal of 9 bases from V and 10 bases from J, the junction contained 14 bases not matched to a gene. CDR3 size: 15 residues. For the CDR3, the DNA is TGTGCCAGTAGACAGGGATTAGCTAGCGGGAGGGAGCAGTTCTTC. Encoded protein: CASRQGLASGREQFF.

This clonotype was counted at least ten times. The V call is TRBV12-3 or TRBV12-4, the J call TRBJ2-5; D gene uncertain. V gave up 2 bases and J gave up 3 bases, with 4 bases separating them. This CDR3 comprises 12 residues. CDR3 DNA sequence: TGTGCCAGCAGTTTATCGGAAGAGACCCAGTACTTC. Translating it yields CASSLSEETQYF.

This clonotype has a handful of counts. The chain carries TRBV11-2 and TRBJ2-1; 9 bases agree with TRBD1. In germline, CDR1 is SGHAT, CDR2 FQNNGV. The CDR3 runs to 15 residues. Trimming took 5 bases from V and 7 from J; bases not matched to a gene: 9. The CDR3 DNA sequence: TGTGCCAGCAGCCAAGCCGGGACAGGGTTGAATGAGCAGTTCTTC. Protein sequence: CASSQAGTGLNEQFF.

The chain combines TRBV4-3 with TRBJ2-2; TRBD1 might be the D (6 bases). The germline gives CDR1 LGHNA, CDR2 YSLEER. Between the trimmed V and J ends, which lost 6 bases and 6 bases, there was a span of 26 bases. The CDR3 consists of 18 residues. Written as DNA, the CDR3 is TGCGCCAGCAGTCCTCCTCGAGGGCGCAGAGGGGGTCCCGGGGAGCTGTTTTTT. It codes for CASSPPRGRRGGPGELFF.

This clonotype was detected ten times or more. The chain has TRBV20-1 and TRBJ1-1; 7 bases agree with TRBD1. Trimming cost V 5 bases and J 5 bases; bases outside gene matches: 11. This CDR3 has 14 amino acids. Germline lookup yields CDR1 DFQATT and CDR2 SNEGSKA (reference sequence). For the CDR3, the DNA is TGCAGTGCTCCACAGACAGGGAGGAAGACTGAAGCTTTCTTT. Residues: CSAPQTGRKTEAFF.

Many counts were recorded for this clonotype. The gene calls are TRBV15 and TRBJ1-2; unclear D gene. Trimming stripped 0 bases from V and 8 bases from J, with 13 bases between. CDR1 and CDR2 (germline): LNHNV, YYDKDF (reference sequence). The length of the CDR3 is 14 residues. Here the CDR3 reads CATSRETELDGYTF. The CDR3, as DNA: TGTGCCACCAGCAGAGAGACCGAGCTAGACGGCTACACCTTC.

This clonotype has more than one count but fewer than ten. The rearrangement joins TRBV12-3 or TRBV12-4 to TRBJ2-7; 9 bases are a match to TRBD2. The CDR3 has 15 residues. The J segment lost 3 bases and the V segment lost 3 bases, leaving 6 bases of the junction unmatched. The CDR3 loop is CASSFGAGGFYEQYV. CDR3 DNA sequence: TGTGCCAGCAGTTTCGGAGCGGGAGGATTCTACGAGCAGTACGTC.

This clonotype was seen at least ten times. The V call is TRBV12-3 or TRBV12-4, the J call TRBJ2-3, with D tentatively TRBD1 (5 bases). The germline V and J ends were trimmed by 6 bases and 2 bases, with 12 bases remaining between them. The CDR3 consists of 14 residues. The CDR3, as DNA: TGTGCCAGCAGCCGCGGACATTCCACAGATACGCAGTATTTT. As protein: CASSRGHSTDTQYF.

Regarding this clonotype: This may arise from a read error, as a much more abundant clone is one base away. The chain has TRBV7-6 and TRBJ2-1; unclear D gene. The J call is in doubt because the DNA end fits TRBJ2-7 better. The CDR3 has 14 amino acids. Germline V lookup: CDR1 SGHVS, CDR2 FNYEAQ. CDR3 sequence (DNA): TGTGCCAGCAGCGCAGGTCACGGGTACAATGAGCAGTACTTC. Residues: CASSAGHGYNEQYF.

This clonotype appeared many times. The chain carries TRBV29-1 and TRBJ2-3; D perhaps matches TRBD2 (6 bases). The CDR3 has 12 amino acids. The V gene lost 7 bases and the J gene lost 0 bases, with 8 bases spanning the gap. Looked up from germline, CDR1 is SQVTM and CDR2 is ANQGSEA. CDR3 protein: CSARDSTDTQYF. As DNA, the CDR3 is TGCAGCGCGCGGGACAGCACAGATACGCAGTATTTT.

This clonotype appeared once. The chain joins TRBV6-1 to TRBJ1-1; D is perhaps TRBD1 (5 bases). V dropped 8 bases and J dropped 0 bases, with 10 bases sitting between them. The CDR3 sequence is 13 residues long. Germline V gene lookup returns CDR1 MNHNS and CDR2 SASEGT. Here the CDR3 DNA reads TGTGCCAGCGTGCTCAGGGTGAACACTGAAGCTTTCTTT. Residues: CASVLRVNTEAFF.

This clonotype came up many times. This chain joins TRBV12-3 or TRBV12-4 and TRBJ1-2; perhaps TRBD1 as D (5 bases). This CDR3 has 12 amino acids. V was clipped by 4 bases and J by 8 bases, with 11 bases between them. The CDR3 DNA is TGTGCCAGCAGTTGGGGCGGGGGGGGCTACACCTTC. This sequence encodes CASSWGGGGYTF.

This clonotype was counted at least ten times. This chain connects TRBV29-1 to TRBJ1-2; 8 nucleotides match TRBD1. V gave up 3 bases and J gave up 8 bases; unmatched junction bases: 5. There are 12 residues in the CDR3. The germline CDR1 and CDR2 sequences are SQVTM and ANQGSEA. CDR3 loop: CSVEGQVAGYTF. In DNA form, the CDR3 reads TGCAGCGTTGAGGGACAGGTTGCCGGCTACACCTTC. Together with reference TRBV29-1 and TRBJ1-2, the CDR3 gives the full variable domain: SAVISQKPSRDICQRGTSLTIQCQVDSQVTMMFWYRQQPGQSLTLIATANQGSEATYESGFVIDKFPISRPNLTFSTLTVSNMSPEDSSIYLCSVEGQVAGYTFGSGTRLTVV.

This clonotype was seen many times. The chain joins TRBV10-3 to TRBJ1-5; 8 bases match TRBD1. V shed 10 bases and J 4 bases; nucleotides not matched to a gene: 9. Germline V lookup: CDR1 ENHRY, CDR2 SYGVKD. This CDR3 is built from 14 residues. CDR3 protein: CATCRDRQNQPQHF. CDR3 bases: TGTGCCACCTGCCGGGACAGGCAAAATCAGCCCCAGCATTTT.

The genes are TRBV5-1 and TRBJ2-2; the D gene is possibly TRBD1 (6 bases). Trimming took off 4 bases at V and 5 bases at J, with 15 bases between the two ends. The CDR3 extends over 15 amino acids. From germline, CDR1 is SGHRS and CDR2 YFSETQ. DNA of the CDR3: TGCGCCAGCAGCCCAGTTGGAGACAGGACCGGGGAGCTGTTTTTT. Translating gives CASSPVGDRTGELFF.